Listed here are 15 T cell receptor beta chains from one sample, sequenced in a study of T cell responses to AZD1222 COVID-19 vaccine (dated by TCRdb to the early 2020s). The time point label, read with the paper, signifies: baseline before first vaccination. The method was the immunoSEQ multiplex PCR assay. This immuneACCESS table, as held by TCRdb, lists in-frame sequences with V and J called but not all clones. Of the missing ones, under half trace to an unresolved V gene in checked studies; the others have no known cause. In this sample the table shows fewer than 110,000 clones, 88% of which occur a single time. Roughly 22% of the sample is held by the ten biggest clonotypes. The sequencing here drew on peripheral blood, taken on day 0 of AZD1222 vaccination. These receptors originate from an adult in good health.

This chain uses TRBV29-1 with TRBJ1-1; TRBD1 might be the D (5 bases). The V gene's germline CDR1 is SQVTM and CDR2 ANQGSEA. V was pared by 6 bases and J by 2 bases, with 13 bases between. The CDR3 sequence is 13 residues long. The DNA for the CDR3 is TGCAGCGTACCCGGGACCTTTAACACTGAAGCTTTCTTT. Protein sequence: CSVPGTFNTEAFF.

V gene TRBV15 combines with J gene TRBJ1-6, with a weak D call TRBD1 (6 bases). The CDR3 runs to 15 residues. Trimming took off 5 bases at V and 7 bases at J, with 15 bases between the two ends. Germline values: CDR1 LNHNV, CDR2 YYDKDF (reference sequence). CDR3 sequence reads: CATSPEQGGNSPLHF. The CDR3 nucleotides read TGTGCCACCAGCCCAGAACAGGGTGGGAATTCACCCCTCCACTTT.

This clone was counted only a few times. This chain connects TRBV4-2 to TRBJ2-3, with D possibly matching TRBD1 (6 bases). The ends were cut back, 0 bases at V and 4 bases at J, with 20 bases in the middle. The CDR3 totals 18 residues. Per germline, CDR1 LGHNA and CDR2 YNFKEQ. The CDR3 sequence: CASSQEPWTVRVPDTQYF. The CDR3 coding sequence is TGTGCCAGCAGCCAAGAACCCTGGACAGTCAGGGTCCCAGATACGCAGTATTTT.

The V and J genes are TRBV10-3 and TRBJ1-5; D is ambiguous. V lost 2 bases and J lost 0, with 14 bases in between. Germline V gene lookup returns CDR1 ENHRY and CDR2 SYGVKD. CDR3 length: 17 residues. CDR3 bases: TGTGCCATCAGTGAGGGGGTCGGAGGGAATAGCAATCAGCCCCAGCATTTT. Protein: CAISEGVGGNSNQPQHF.

The gene calls are TRBV19 and TRBJ1-6; TRBD1 is a possible D gene (6 bases). Trimming took off 10 bases at V and 0 bases at J, with 16 bases between the two ends. The germline V gene encodes CDR1 LNHDA and CDR2 SQIVND (reference sequence). The CDR3 loop spans 16 amino acids. The DNA of the CDR3 is TGTGCCACCCGGACAGTGCCGAGCTCCTATAATTCACCCCTCCACTTT. As protein: CATRTVPSSYNSPLHF.

In its sample, this clone was seen once. At one end the junction does not follow the germline gene, possibly because of a read error. J is TRBJ2-3 and V is TRBV7-7; maybe TRBD1 (5 bases). The germline V gene encodes CDR1 SSHAT and CDR2 FNYEAQ (reference sequence). This CDR3 comprises 15 residues. Here the CDR3 reads CASSLGRYLTDTQYF. CDR3 bases: TGTGCTAGCAGCTTGGGGCGGTACCTCACAGATACGCAGTATTTT.

The rearrangement uses TRBV7-2 and TRBJ2-3; D gene ambiguous. Germline lookup yields CDR1 SGHTA and CDR2 FQGNSA. CDR3 length equals 13 residues. Trimming took off 0 bases at V and 10 bases at J, with 11 bases between the two ends. DNA for the CDR3: TGTGCCAGCAGCTTAGCGTTCGAGAGCCCGCAGTATTTT. It translates to CASSLAFESPQYF. The full variable domain, completed using reference TRBV7-2 and TRBJ2-3, is GAGVSQSPSNKVTEKGKDVELRCDPISGHTALYWYRQSLGQGLEFLIYFQGNSAPDKSGLPSDRFSAERTGGSVSTLTIQRTQQEDSAVYLCASSLAFESPQYFGPGTRLTVL.

The chain uses TRBV5-1 and TRBJ2-3; D ambiguous. The CDR3 runs to 13 residues. V lost 0 bases, J lost 5 bases, and 7 bases lay in between. The V gene's germline CDR1 is SGHRS and CDR2 YFSETQ. The CDR3 nucleotides read TGCGCCAGCAGCTTGGATCCGAGAGATACGCAGTATTTT. This sequence encodes CASSLDPRDTQYF.

This rearrangement joins TRBV6-2 or TRBV6-3 to TRBJ2-7, with TRBD2 identical over 8 bases. CDR3 length: 14 amino acids. CDR1 and CDR2 from the germline V gene are MNHEY and SVGEGT. With V trimmed by 0 bases and J by 2 bases, 0 bases remained unmatched. The CDR3 reads CASSYSTSAYEQYF. CDR3 sequence (DNA): TGTGCCAGCAGTTACTCGACTAGCGCCTACGAGCAGTACTTC.

The chain joins TRBV29-1 to TRBJ1-1; a possible D gene is TRBD1 (6 bases). The CDR3 runs to 14 residues. Germline CDR1 reads SQVTM; CDR2 reads ANQGSEA. Deletions cut 2 bases from V and 1 base from J, with 11 bases between. The DNA of the CDR3 is TGCAGCGTTGAAACCTGGGACACGAACACTGAAGCTTTCTTT. Residues: CSVETWDTNTEAFF.

The rearrangement uses TRBV18 and TRBJ2-5; 8 bases map to TRBD2. Germline V gene sequence: CDR1 KGHSH, CDR2 LQKENI. The CDR3 totals 13 residues. Trimming at V came to 3 bases and at J to 7 bases, leaving 4 bases not matched to a gene. The CDR3 loop reads CASSPTSEGTQYF. CDR3 sequence (DNA): TGTGCCAGCTCACCGACTAGCGAGGGGACCCAGTACTTC. Based on the CDR3 plus reference TRBV18 and TRBJ2-5, the full variable domain is NAGVMQNPRHLVRRRGQEARLRCSPMKGHSHVYWYRQLPEEGLKFMVYLQKENIIDESGMPKERFSAEFPKEGPSILRIQQVVRGDSAAYFCASSPTSEGTQYFGPGTRLLVL.

V usage is TRBV12-3 or TRBV12-4 and J usage is TRBJ1-2, with a weak D call TRBD1 (6 bases). V was trimmed by 6 bases and J by 4 bases, leaving 12 bases between them. The CDR3 totals 13 residues. In DNA, the CDR3 is TGTGCCAGCAGCTCCGGGACACCCTATGGCTACACCTTC. Its translation is CASSSGTPYGYTF.

This chain connects TRBV5-1 to TRBJ2-7, with D possibly being TRBD2 (6 bases). Germline V gives CDR1 SGHRS, CDR2 YFSETQ. V was pared by 6 bases and J by 0 bases, with 10 bases between. The CDR3 runs 13 residues. CDR3 sequence reads: CASTPTSSYEQYF. The CDR3 DNA follows: TGCGCCAGCACCCCGACTAGCTCCTACGAGCAGTACTTC.

The chain links TRBV14 to TRBJ1-1, with D hard to call. The CDR3 has 13 amino acids. Trimming left V 4 bases short and J 1 base short, with 7 bases between. CDR1 SGHDN and CDR2 FVKESK come from the germline V gene. The CDR3 DNA is TGTGCCAGCAGCCGGGTGTCGAACACTGAAGCTTTCTTT. Encoded protein: CASSRVSNTEAFF.

This clone was observed a single time. The CDR3 region has the DNA TGTGCCTGGAGTAGGACAGGAGCCTTCGGCGAGCAGTACTTC. This translates into CAWSRTGAFGEQYF. V gene TRBV30 combines with J gene TRBJ2-7; 7 nucleotides match TRBD1. CDR3 length: 14 residues. V shed 2 bases and J 6 bases; nucleotides not matched to a gene: 10. Per germline, CDR1 GTSNPN and CDR2 SVGIG (reference sequence).